Reported below is one T cell receptor (beta chain). What it binds is not known. This entry comes from a study of identical twins. Study results and caveats: It was possible that invariant MAIT and iNKT cells partly confounded the zero-insertion analyses. Instead of following the same donors, the conclusions were based on cross-sectional statistical analysis.

Each CDR3 protein is one row after TCRdb ran MiXCR on the 5' RACE reads. The table includes around 370,000 distinct CDR3 sequences, approximately 8.8% detected once. From germline, CDR1 is DFQATT and CDR2 SNEGSKA (reference sequence). The CDR3 consists of 14 residues. With 1 base removed from V and 4 bases from J, the gap between germline ends came to 14 bases. Sequencing input: naive T cells sorted from blood. The chain employs TRBV20-1 and TRBJ2-7; D gene unclear. This sequence was found in a woman in her forties or fifties in good health. Here the CDR3 DNA reads TGCAGTGCTAGAGGACCTGGCTTGGCTTACGAGCAGTACTTC. Translated: CSARGPGLAYEQYF.